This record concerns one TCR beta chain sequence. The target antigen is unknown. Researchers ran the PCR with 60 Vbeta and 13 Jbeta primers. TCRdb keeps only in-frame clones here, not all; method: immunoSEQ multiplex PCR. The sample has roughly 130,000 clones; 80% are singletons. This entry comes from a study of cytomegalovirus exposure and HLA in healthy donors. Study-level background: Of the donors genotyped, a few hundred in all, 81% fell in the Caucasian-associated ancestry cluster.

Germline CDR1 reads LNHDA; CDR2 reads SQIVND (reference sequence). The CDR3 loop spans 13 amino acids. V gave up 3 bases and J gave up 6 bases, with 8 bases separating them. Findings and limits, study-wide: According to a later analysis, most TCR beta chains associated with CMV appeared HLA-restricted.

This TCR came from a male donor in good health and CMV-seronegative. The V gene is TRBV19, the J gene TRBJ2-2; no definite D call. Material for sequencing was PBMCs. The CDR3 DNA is TGTGCCAGTAGTATCATACTTTCCGGGGAGCTGTTTTTT. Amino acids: CASSIILSGELFF.